Here is one TCR beta chain with its context. As yet, its antigen is unknown. This specimen comes from a study of Graves' ophthalmopathy and Graves' hyperthyroidism. The CDR3 has 15 residues. Germline loops: CDR1 SGHAT, CDR2 FQNNGV. Between the trimmed V and J ends, which lost 5 bases and 4 bases, there was a span of 14 bases. RNA transcripts were the source from which TCR beta CDR3 regions were amplified. First-round RT-PCR relied on HTBI primers, and a second-round multiplex PCR came next. Via MiXCR, TCRdb re-called the multiplex PCR reads, giving one row per CDR3 protein. This table holds about 700,000 distinct CDR3 sequences, about two fifths found once. Findings and caveats of the study: Blood contained most expanded thyroid clonotypes exceeding 0.001 frequency. The model's ophthalmopathy progression predictions had around 64% sensitivity and over 72% specificity.

The source of this sequence is an adult man with Graves' ophthalmopathy. The genes are TRBV11-2 and TRBJ1-4; tentatively, D is TRBD1 (5 bases). Sequenced: peripheral blood. CDR3 residues: CASSGGGSVNEKLFF. CDR3 sequence (DNA): TGTGCCAGCAGCGGCGGGGGGAGTGTTAATGAAAAACTGTTTTTT.